The entry that follows covers one TCR beta chain sequence. Its antigen is unknown. These data originate in a study of T-cell reconstitution after alpha-beta-depleted transplantation in children. Overall study findings and caveats: Recipient T cells and thymic progenitors that survived were the source of the high TCRbeta diversity seen at day 60 in some patients. By one year post-transplant, T-cell counts and diversity largely arose from T cells that were newly produced. There were reportedly several hundred expanded graft clones from which alpha-beta T cells came about two months after transplant.

Unique molecular identifiers were incorporated into the prepared TCRbeta library. TCRdb re-derived calls from the PCR reads in MiXCR, one entry per CDR3 protein. The sample contains some 110,000 distinct CDR3 sequences, 10% of which appear only once. CDR1 is MNHEY and CDR2 is SVGEGT in the germline V gene. The ends lost 7 bases at V and 4 bases at J; junction bases unmatched: 15. The CDR3 runs 16 residues. The sequenced sample was PBMCs, obtained before TCRalphabeta/CD19-depleted stem cell transplant. This clonotype originated in a boy aged 2-15 years with acute lymphoblastic leukemia, due to receive a stem cell transplant. The chain joins TRBV6-2 or TRBV6-3 to TRBJ1-1; 7 bases fit TRBD1. In nucleotides, the CDR3 is TGTGCCAGCACGTCTCAGGGGAGGGGGCGAGGCACTGAAGCTTTCTTT. Residues: CASTSQGRGRGTEAFF.